The rows below give T cell receptor beta chains drawn from one sample of a study of blood T cell repertoires in COVID-19. Sequencing was performed with immunoSEQ multiplex PCR; in TCRdb, only in-frame clones are kept and a portion is missing. This sample yields some 120,000 clones, of which approximately 85% are seen a single time; 4.3% belongs to the top ten. The specimen was peripheral blood. The receptor source for this set is a human donor in a cohort sampled during active COVID-19. The CDR3 runs from the conserved cysteine through the conserved F or W. The D gene is left open where the match is weak. Clone size is stated in some rows and not others, as once, few, many or a class when expanded.

D gene	V gene	clone size	J gene	CDR3 DNA	CDR3 protein
-	TRBV7-2	-	TRBJ1-1	TGTGCCAGCAGCTTAGGGGTACAGAGGAACACTGAAGCTTTCTTT	CASSLGVQRNTEAFF
TRBD1	TRBV19	-	TRBJ2-5	TGTGCCAGTAGTACACAGGGGGAGGAGACCCAGTACTTC	CASSTQGEETQYF
TRBD1	TRBV4-1	-	TRBJ2-3	TGCGCCAGCAGCCAAGACCCAACAGGGGGCGGCACAGATACGCAGTATTTT	CASSQDPTGGGTDTQYF
-	TRBV11-2	-	TRBJ1-2	TGTGCCAGCAAGGGGTTCATCCCAATTGACGGTGGCAGCTATGGCTACACCTTC	CASKGFIPIDGGSYGYTF
-	TRBV4-3	once	TRBJ2-1	TGCGCCAGCAGCCAAGAAGCACCACCCCCCTACAATGAGCAGTTCTTC	CASSQEAPPPYNEQFF
-	TRBV6-2/TRBV6-3	once	TRBJ1-5	TGTGCCAGCAGTTACCCTCCAGGGGACAATCAGCCCCAGCATTTT	CASSYPPGDNQPQHF
TRBD2	TRBV7-2	-	TRBJ2-5	TGTGCCAGCAGCCAGGGAAGTCCCGTCAGCGGGAGGGAGACCCAGTACTTC	CASSQGSPVSGRETQYF
TRBD1	TRBV18	-	TRBJ2-5	TGTGCCAGCTCACCGGGGACAGTCCAAGAGACCCAGTACTTC	CASSPGTVQETQYF
TRBD1	TRBV9	-	TRBJ1-1	TGTGCCAGTTCCGGGACAGGGGTTACTGAAGCTTTCTTT	CASSGTGVTEAFF
TRBD1	TRBV2	-	TRBJ1-1	TGTGCCAGCAGCCCTTATGGACAGGGGGGTCGGCGGACTGAAGCTTTCTTT	CASSPYGQGGRRTEAFF
-	TRBV6-5	-	TRBJ1-3	TGTGCCAGCAGTTTCTCCGGTGGGAGGCACCGCGGCACCATATATTTT	CASSFSGGRHRGTIYF